This TCR beta chain was sequenced during a study of blood T cell repertoires in COVID-19. Study summary: T cells, B-cell-depleted T cells, or PBMCs supplied cDNA or gDNA.

Here immunoSEQ multiplex PCR was the method, and the copy in TCRdb shows in-frame clones only, minus some. This table holds a few hundred thousand clones, approximately 90% found once. The source material was PBMCs or T cells enriched from blood (not recorded which). The TCR was taken from a human donor in a cohort exposed to, infected with or recovered from COVID-19 (not recorded which). The donor label of this sample is uncertain.

The CDR3 spells CASSHSLEVYEQYF. The CDR3 DNA follows: TGCGCCAGCAGCCACTCTTTGGAGGTCTACGAGCAGTACTTC. The rearrangement links TRBV4-3 to TRBJ2-7; weak D call: TRBD2 (5 bases). V shed 3 bases and J shed 3 bases, with 12 bases lying between them. CDR1 and CDR2 from the germline V gene are LGHNA and YSLEER. The CDR3 has 14 residues.